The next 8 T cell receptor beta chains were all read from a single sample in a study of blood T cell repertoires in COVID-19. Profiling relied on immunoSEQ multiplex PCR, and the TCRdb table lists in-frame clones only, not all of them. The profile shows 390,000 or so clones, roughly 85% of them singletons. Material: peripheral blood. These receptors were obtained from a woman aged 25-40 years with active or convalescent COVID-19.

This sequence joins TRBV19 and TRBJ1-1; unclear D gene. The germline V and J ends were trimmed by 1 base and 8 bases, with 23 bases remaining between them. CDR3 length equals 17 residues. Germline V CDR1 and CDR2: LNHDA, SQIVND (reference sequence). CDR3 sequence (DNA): TGTGCCAGTAGTATAGGGTCGGCGGGCAGGTGGCTGGGGGAAGCTTTCTTT. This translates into CASSIGSAGRWLGEAFF.

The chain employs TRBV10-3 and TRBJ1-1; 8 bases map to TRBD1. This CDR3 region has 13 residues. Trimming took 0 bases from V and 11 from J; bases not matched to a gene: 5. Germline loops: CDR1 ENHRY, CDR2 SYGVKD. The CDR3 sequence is CAISESPGQEAFF. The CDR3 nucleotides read TGTGCCATCAGTGAGTCACCGGGACAGGAGGCTTTCTTT.

CDR3 loop: CASTGMNTGELFF. The CDR3 DNA reads TGTGCCAGCACCGGGATGAACACCGGGGAGCTGTTTTTT. The chain joins TRBV12-3 or TRBV12-4 to TRBJ2-2, with D perhaps TRBD2 (5 bases). Trimming stripped 7 bases from V and 1 base from J, with 7 bases between. The CDR3 covers 13 residues.

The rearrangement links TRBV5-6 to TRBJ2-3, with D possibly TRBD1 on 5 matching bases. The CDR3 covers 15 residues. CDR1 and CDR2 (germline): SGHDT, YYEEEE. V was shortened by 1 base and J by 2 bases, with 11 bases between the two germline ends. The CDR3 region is CASSLYDSPTDTQYF. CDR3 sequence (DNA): TGTGCCAGCAGCTTGTACGACAGCCCCACAGATACGCAGTATTTT.

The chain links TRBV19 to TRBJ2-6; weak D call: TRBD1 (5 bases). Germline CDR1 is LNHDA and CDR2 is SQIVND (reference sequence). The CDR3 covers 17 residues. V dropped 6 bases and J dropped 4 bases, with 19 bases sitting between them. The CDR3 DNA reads TGTGCCAGTAGCCAAATGACAGCATCGGGCGGGGCCAACGTCCTGACTTTC. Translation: CASSQMTASGGANVLTF.

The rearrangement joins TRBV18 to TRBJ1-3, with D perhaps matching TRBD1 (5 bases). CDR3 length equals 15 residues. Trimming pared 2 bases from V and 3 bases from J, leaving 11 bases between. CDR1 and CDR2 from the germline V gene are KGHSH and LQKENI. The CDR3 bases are TGTGCCAGCTCACCAGGCGGGGCGTTTGGAAACACCATATATTTT. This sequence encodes CASSPGGAFGNTIYF.

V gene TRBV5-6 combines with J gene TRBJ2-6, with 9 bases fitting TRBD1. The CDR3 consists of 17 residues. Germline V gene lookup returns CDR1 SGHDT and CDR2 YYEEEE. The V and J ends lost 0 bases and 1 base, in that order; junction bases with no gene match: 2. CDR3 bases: TGTGCCAGCAGCTTGGGACAGGGGGATTCTGGGGCCAACGTCCTGACTTTC. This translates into CASSLGQGDSGANVLTF.

CDR3 amino acids: CAISDSGGYNEQFF. DNA of the CDR3: TGTGCCATCAGTGACTCCGGGGGCTACAATGAGCAGTTCTTC. The V and J genes are TRBV10-3 and TRBJ2-1, with a possible D match to TRBD2 (6 bases). In germline, CDR1 is ENHRY, CDR2 SYGVKD. The ends were cut back, 3 bases at V and 3 bases at J, with 9 bases in the middle. This CDR3 region has 14 residues.